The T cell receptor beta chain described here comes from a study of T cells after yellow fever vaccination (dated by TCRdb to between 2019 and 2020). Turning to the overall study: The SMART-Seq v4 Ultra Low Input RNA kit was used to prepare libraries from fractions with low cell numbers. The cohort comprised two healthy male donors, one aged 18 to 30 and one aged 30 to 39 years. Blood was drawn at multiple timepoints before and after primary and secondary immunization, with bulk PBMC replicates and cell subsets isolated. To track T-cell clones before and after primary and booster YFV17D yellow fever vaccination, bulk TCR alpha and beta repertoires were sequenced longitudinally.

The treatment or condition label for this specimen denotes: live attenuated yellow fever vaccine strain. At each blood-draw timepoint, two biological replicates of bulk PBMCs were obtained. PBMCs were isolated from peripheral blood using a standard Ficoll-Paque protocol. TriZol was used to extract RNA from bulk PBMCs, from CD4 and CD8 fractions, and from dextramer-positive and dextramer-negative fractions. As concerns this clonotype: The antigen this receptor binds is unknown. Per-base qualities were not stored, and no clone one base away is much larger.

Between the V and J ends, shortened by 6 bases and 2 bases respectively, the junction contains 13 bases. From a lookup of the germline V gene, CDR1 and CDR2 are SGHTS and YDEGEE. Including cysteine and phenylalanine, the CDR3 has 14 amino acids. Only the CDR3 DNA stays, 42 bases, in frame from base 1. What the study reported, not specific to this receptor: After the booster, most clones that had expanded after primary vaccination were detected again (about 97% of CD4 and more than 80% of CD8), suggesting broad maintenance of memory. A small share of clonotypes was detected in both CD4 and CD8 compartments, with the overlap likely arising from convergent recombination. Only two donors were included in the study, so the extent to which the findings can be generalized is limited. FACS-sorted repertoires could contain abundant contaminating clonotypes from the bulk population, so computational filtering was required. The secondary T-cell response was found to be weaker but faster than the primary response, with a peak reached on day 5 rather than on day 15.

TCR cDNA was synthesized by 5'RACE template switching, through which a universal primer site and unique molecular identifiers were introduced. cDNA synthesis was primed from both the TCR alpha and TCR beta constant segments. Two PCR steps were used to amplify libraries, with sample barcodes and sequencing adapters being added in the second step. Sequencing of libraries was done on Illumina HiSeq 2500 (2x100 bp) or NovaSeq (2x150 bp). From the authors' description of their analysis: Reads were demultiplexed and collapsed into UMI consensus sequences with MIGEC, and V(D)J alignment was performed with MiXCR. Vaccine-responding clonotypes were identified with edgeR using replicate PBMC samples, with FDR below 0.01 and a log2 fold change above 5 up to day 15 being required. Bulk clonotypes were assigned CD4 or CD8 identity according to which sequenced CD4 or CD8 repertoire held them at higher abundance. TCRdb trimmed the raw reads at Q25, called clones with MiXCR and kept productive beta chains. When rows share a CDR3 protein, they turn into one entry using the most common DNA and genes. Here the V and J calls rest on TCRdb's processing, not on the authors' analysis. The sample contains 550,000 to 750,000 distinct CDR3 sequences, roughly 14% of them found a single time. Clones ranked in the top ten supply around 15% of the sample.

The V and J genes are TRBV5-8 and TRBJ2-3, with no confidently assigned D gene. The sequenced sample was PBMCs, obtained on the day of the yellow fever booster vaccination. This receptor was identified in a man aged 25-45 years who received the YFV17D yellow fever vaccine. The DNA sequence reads TGTGCCAGCACTCTCTCGCAGAACACAGATACGCAGTATTTT. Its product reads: CASTLSQNTDTQYF.